The rows below give T cell receptor beta chains drawn from one sample of a study of CD8 T cells in ankylosing spondylitis. Via MiXCR, TCRdb re-called the 5' RACE reads, giving one row per CDR3 protein. The sample has a few hundred thousand distinct CDR3 sequences, 10% to 13% seen once. Sequenced material: blood, either unsorted or a sorted T cell fraction (not recorded which). The source is a male donor with ankylosing spondylitis or in good health (not recorded which). CDR3s include the opening cysteine and the closing phenylalanine or tryptophan. Fields, in order: V gene, clone size, CDR3 protein. Only some rows state a clone size, as once, few, many or a class for expanded clones.

V gene: TRBV7-9; clone size: -; CDR3 protein: CASSLDLEANEQFF
V gene: TRBV5-2; clone size: -; CDR3 protein: CARGAGLFPFATYEQYF
V gene: TRBV20-1; clone size: many; CDR3 protein: CSARSGSSGANVLTF
V gene: TRBV12-3/TRBV12-4; clone size: many; CDR3 protein: CASSTLYNEQFF
V gene: TRBV20-1; clone size: many; CDR3 protein: CSAGHQVRTDTQYF
V gene: TRBV5-1; clone size: -; CDR3 protein: CASSPGLAGPYQETQYF
V gene: TRBV20-1; clone size: -; CDR3 protein: CSANNYEQYF
V gene: TRBV20-1; clone size: many; CDR3 protein: CSARTGTSDTQYF
V gene: TRBV20-1; clone size: many; CDR3 protein: CSASGRFQGNQPQHF
V gene: TRBV19; clone size: few; CDR3 protein: CASSQGQVNSGANVLTF
V gene: TRBV6-5; clone size: -; CDR3 protein: CASSYRGDVGNQPQHF
V gene: TRBV5-1; clone size: few; CDR3 protein: CASSLGQFQETQYF
V gene: TRBV7-3; clone size: few; CDR3 protein: CASSLGDLGGYTF
V gene: TRBV20-1; clone size: -; CDR3 protein: CSASLRDTEAFF
V gene: TRBV12-3/TRBV12-4; clone size: -; CDR3 protein: CAISLYPSGGALSYNEQFF
V gene: TRBV27; clone size: -; CDR3 protein: CASTPVGGGTGELFF
V gene: TRBV29-1; clone size: -; CDR3 protein: CSVEEQAGVKAFF
V gene: TRBV12-3/TRBV12-4; clone size: -; CDR3 protein: CASSDPPAAQYF
V gene: TRBV6-6; clone size: many; CDR3 protein: CASSWGTGELFF
V gene: TRBV6-1; clone size: many; CDR3 protein: CASGFQETQYF